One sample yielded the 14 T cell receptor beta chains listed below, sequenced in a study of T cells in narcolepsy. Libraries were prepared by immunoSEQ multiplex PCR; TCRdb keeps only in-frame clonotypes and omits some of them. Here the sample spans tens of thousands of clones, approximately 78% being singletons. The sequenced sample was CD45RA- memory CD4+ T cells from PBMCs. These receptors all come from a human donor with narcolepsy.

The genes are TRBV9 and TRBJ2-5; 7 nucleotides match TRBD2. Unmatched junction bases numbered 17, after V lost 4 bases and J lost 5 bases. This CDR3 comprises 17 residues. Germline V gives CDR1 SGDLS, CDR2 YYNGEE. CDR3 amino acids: CASSPPEWGIAGETQYF. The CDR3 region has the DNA TGTGCCAGCAGCCCCCCCGAGTGGGGCATAGCGGGCGAGACCCAGTACTTC.

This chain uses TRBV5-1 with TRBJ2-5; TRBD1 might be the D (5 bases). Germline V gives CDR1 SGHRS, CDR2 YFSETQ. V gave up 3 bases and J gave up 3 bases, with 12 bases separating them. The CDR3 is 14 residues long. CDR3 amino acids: CASSSRDREETQYF. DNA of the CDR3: TGCGCCAGCAGCTCCCGAGACAGAGAAGAGACCCAGTACTTC.

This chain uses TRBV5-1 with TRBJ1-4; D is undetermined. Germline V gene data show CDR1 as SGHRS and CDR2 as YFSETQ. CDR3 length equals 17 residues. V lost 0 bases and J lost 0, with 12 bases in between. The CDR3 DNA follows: TGCGCCAGCAGCTTGGCCGGGCCAGGCGCAACTAATGAAAAACTGTTTTTT. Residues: CASSLAGPGATNEKLFF.

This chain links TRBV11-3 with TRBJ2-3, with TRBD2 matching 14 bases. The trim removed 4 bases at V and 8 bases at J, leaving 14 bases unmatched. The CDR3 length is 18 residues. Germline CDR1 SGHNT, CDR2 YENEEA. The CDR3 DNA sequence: TGTGCCAGCAGCTCGTCCGGGACTAGCGGGAGCCGCCTAGGTACGCAGTATTTT. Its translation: CASSSSGTSGSRLGTQYF. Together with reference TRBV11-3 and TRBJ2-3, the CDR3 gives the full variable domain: EAGVVQSPRYKIIEKKQPVAFWCNPISGHNTLYWYLQNLGQGPELLIRYENEEAVDDSQLPKDRFSAERLKGVDSTLKIQPAELGDSAVYLCASSSSGTSGSRLGTQYFGPGTRLTVL.

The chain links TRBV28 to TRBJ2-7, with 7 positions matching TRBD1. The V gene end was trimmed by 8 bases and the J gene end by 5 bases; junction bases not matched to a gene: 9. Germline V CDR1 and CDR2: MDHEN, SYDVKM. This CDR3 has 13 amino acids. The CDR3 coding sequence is TGTGCCAGCCAATCGGGACAGACTGACGAGCAGTACTTC. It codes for CASQSGQTDEQYF.

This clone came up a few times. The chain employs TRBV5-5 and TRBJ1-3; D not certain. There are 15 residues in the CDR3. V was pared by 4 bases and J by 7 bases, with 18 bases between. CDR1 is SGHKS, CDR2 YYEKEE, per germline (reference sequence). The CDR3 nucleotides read TGTGCCAGCAGCACGGCAAGGTTCGACGGGAACACCATATATTTT. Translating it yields CASSTARFDGNTIYF.

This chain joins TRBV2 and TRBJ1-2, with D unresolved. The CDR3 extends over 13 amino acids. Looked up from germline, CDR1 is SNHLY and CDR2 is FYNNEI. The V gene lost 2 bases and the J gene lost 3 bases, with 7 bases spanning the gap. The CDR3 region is CASSESQHYGYTF. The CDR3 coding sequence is TGTGCCAGCAGTGAATCACAGCACTATGGCTACACCTTC.

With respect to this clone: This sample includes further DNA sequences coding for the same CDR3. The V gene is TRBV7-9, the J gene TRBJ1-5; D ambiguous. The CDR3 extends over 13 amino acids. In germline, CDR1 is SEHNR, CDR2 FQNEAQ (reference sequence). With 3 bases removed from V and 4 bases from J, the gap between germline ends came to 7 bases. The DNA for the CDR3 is TGTGCCAGCAGCTTTGACCCAAATCAGCCCCAGCATTTT. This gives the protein CASSFDPNQPQHF.

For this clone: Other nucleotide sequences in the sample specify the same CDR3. CDR3 residues: CASGYTGRGEGTYEQYF. The CDR3 nucleotides are TGTGCCAGCGGTTACACTGGTCGGGGGGAGGGGACCTACGAGCAGTACTTC. This chain connects TRBV7-8 to TRBJ2-7; 7 nucleotides line up with TRBD2. This CDR3 region has 17 residues. Per the germline V gene, CDR1 is SGHVS and CDR2 is FQNEAQ. The junction had 18 bases not matched to a gene; V was cut back by 8 bases and J by 2 bases.

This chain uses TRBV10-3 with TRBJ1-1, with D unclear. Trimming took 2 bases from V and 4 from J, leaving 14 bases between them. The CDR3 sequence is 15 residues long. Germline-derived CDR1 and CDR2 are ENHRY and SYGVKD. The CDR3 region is CAISEDQSRSTEAFF. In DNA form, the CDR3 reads TGTGCCATCAGTGAGGACCAATCCAGGAGCACTGAAGCTTTCTTT.

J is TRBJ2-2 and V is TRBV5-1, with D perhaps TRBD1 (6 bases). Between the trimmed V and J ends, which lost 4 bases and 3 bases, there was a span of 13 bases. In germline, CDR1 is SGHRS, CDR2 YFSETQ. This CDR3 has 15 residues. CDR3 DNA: TGCGCCAGCAGCCTAGGACAGACATACACCGGGGAGCTGTTTTTT. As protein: CASSLGQTYTGELFF. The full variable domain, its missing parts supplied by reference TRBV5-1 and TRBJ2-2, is KAGVTQTPRYLIKTRGQQVTLSCSPISGHRSVSWYQQTPGQGLQFLFEYFSETQRNKGNFPGRFSGRQFSNSRSEMNVSTLELGDSALYLCASSLGQTYTGELFFGEGSRLTVL.

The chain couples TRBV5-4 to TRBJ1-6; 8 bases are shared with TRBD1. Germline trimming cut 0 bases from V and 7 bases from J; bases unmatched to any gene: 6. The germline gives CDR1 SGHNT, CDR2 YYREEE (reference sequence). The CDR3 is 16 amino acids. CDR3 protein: CASSLGTGQGNSPLHF. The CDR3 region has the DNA TGTGCCAGCAGCTTGGGAACCGGACAGGGAAATTCACCCCTCCACTTT.

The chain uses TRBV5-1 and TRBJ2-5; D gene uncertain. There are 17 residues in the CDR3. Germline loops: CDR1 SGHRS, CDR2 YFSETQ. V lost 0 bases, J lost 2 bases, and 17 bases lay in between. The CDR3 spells CASSLGGLTRLQETQYF. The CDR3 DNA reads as TGCGCCAGCAGCTTGGGCGGCCTCACTCGTTTACAAGAGACCCAGTACTTC.

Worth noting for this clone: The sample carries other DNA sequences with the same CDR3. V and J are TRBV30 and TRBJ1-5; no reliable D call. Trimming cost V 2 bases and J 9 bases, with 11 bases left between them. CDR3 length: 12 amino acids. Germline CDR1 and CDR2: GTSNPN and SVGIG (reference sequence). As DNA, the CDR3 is TGTGCCTGGAGTACCCCCCTCGGGCCCCAGCATTTT. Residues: CAWSTPLGPQHF.